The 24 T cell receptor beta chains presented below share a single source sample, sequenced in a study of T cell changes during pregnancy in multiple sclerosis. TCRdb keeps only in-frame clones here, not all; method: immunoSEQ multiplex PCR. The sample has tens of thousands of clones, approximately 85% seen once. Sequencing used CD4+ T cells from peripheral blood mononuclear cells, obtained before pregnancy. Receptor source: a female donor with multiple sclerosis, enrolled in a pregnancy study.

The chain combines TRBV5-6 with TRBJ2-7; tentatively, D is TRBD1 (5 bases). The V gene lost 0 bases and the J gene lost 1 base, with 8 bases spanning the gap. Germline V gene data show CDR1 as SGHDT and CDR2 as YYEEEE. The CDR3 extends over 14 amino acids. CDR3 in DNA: TGTGCCAGCAGCTTGGTCGACAGATCCTACGAGCAGTACTTC. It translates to CASSLVDRSYEQYF.

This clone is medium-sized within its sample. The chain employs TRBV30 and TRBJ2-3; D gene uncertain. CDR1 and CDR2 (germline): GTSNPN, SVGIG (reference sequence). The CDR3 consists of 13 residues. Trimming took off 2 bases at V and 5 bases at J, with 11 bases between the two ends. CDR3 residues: CAWSPRRGDTQYF. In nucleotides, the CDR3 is TGTGCCTGGAGTCCCCGGAGAGGAGATACGCAGTATTTT.

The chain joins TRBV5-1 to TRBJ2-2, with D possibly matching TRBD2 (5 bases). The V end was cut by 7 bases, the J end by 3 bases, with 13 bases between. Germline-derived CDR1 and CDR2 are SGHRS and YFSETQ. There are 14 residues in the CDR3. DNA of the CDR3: TGCGCCAGCGCGGGTGACACTCACACCGGGGAGCTGTTTTTT. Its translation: CASAGDTHTGELFF.

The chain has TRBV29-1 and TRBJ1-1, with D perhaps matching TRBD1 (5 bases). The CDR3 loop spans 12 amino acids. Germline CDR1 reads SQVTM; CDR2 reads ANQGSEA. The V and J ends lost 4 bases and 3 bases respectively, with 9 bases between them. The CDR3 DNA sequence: TGCAGCGTTGCGGCAGGGTACACTGAAGCTTTCTTT. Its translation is CSVAAGYTEAFF.

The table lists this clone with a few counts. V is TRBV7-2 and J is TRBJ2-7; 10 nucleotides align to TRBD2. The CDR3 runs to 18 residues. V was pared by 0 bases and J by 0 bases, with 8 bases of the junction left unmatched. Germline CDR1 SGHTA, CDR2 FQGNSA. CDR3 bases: TGTGCCAGCAGCTTAGCCAGCACTAGCGGGATCTCCTCCTACGAGCAGTACTTC. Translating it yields CASSLASTSGISSYEQYF.

This chain's CDR3 is CSATETSGALFNEQFF. The CDR3 bases are TGCAGCGCCACCGAAACTAGCGGGGCCCTGTTTAACGAGCAGTTCTTC. J is TRBJ2-1 and V is TRBV29-1; TRBD2 aligns across 10 bases. This CDR3 is 16 amino acids long. From germline, CDR1 is SQVTM and CDR2 ANQGSEA. V dropped 7 bases and J dropped 10; count of bases not matched to a gene: 19.

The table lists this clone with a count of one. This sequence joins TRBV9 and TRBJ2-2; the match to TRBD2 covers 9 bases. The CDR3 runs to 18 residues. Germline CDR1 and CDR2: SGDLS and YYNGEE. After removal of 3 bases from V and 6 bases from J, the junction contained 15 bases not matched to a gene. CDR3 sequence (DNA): TGTGCCAGCAGCGCCACGCTAGGGCGGGAGGGGATTGCCGGGGAGCTGTTTTTT. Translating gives CASSATLGREGIAGELFF.

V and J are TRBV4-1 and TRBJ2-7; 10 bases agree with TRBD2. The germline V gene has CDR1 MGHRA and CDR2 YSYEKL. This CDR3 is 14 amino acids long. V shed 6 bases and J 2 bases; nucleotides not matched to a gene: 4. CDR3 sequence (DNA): TGCGCCAGCAGACCTACTAGCGGGACCTACGAGCAGTACTTC. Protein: CASRPTSGTYEQYF.

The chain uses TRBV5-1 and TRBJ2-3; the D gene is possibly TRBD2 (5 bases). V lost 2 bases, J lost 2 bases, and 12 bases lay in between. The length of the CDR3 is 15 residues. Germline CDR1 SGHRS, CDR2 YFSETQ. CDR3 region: CASSFSLANTDTQYF. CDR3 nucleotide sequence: TGCGCCAGCAGCTTCTCCCTAGCAAACACAGATACGCAGTATTTT.

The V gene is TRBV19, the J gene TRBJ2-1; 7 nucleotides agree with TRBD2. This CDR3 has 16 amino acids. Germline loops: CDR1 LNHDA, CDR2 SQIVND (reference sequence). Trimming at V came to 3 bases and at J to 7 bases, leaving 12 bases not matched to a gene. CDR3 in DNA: TGTGCCAGTAGTATGGGCCTAGCGGATGCTTTAAATGAGCAGTTCTTC. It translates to CASSMGLADALNEQFF.

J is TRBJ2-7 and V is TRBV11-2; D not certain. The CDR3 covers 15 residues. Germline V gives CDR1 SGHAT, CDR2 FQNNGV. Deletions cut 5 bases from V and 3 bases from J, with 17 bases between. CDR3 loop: CASSRGSLLLYEQYF. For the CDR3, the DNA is TGTGCCAGCAGCCGAGGTTCCCTGCTCCTCTACGAGCAGTACTTC.

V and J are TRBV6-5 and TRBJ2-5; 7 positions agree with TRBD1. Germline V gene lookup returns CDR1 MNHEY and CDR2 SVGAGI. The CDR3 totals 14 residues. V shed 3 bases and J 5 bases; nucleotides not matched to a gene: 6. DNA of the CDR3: TGTGCCAGCAGTTATTACAGGGGTCTGGAGACCCAGTACTTC. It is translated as CASSYYRGLETQYF.

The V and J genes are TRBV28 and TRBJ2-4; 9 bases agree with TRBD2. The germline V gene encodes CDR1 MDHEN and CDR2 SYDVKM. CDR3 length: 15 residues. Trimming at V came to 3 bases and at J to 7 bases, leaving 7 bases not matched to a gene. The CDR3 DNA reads TGTGCCAGCAGTTTGGTGCGGGAGGGTGTGAACATTCAGTACTTC. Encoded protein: CASSLVREGVNIQYF.

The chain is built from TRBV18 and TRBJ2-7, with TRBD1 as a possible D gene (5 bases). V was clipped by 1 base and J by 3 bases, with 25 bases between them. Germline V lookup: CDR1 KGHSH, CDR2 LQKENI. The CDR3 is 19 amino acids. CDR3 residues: CASSPRFFAPGPTVYEQYF. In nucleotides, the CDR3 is TGTGCCAGCTCACCACGGTTTTTCGCTCCAGGGCCGACCGTCTACGAGCAGTACTTC.

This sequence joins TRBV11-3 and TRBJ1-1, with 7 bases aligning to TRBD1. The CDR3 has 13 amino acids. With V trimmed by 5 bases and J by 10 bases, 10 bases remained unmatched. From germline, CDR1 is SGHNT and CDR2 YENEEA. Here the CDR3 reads CASSLDPTGRAFF. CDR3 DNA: TGTGCCAGCAGCCTGGACCCGACAGGGAGAGCTTTCTTT.

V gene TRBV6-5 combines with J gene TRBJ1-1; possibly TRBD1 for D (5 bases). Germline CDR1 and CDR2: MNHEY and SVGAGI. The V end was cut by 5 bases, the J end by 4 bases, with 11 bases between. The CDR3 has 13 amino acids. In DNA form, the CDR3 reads TGTGCCAGCAGTAGACAGCCCCCCACTGAAGCTTTCTTT. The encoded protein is CASSRQPPTEAFF.

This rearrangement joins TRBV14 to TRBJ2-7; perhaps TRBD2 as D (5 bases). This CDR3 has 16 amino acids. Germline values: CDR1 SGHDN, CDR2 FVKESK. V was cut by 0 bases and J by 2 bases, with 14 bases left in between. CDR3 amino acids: CASSQDLFTGTYEQYF. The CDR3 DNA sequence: TGTGCCAGCAGCCAAGACCTCTTTACGGGGACCTACGAGCAGTACTTC.

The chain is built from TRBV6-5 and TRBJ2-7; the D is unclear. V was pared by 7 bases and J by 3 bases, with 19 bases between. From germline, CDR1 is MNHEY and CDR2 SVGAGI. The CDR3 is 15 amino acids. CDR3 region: CASTTRFWSFYEQYF. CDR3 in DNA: TGTGCCAGCACCACAAGATTCTGGAGTTTCTACGAGCAGTACTTC.

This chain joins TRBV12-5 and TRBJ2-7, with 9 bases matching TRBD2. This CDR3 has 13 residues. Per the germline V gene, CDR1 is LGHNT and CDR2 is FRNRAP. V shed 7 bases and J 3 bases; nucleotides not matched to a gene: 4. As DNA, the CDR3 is TGTGCTAGTGCCCATAGCGGGAGCTACGAGCAGTACTTC. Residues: CASAHSGSYEQYF.

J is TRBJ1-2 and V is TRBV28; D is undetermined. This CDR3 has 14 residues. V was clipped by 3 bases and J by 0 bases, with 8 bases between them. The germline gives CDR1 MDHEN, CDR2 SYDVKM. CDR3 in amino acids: CASSFFSANYGYTF. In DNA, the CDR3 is TGTGCCAGCAGTTTTTTTTCCGCTAACTATGGCTACACCTTC.

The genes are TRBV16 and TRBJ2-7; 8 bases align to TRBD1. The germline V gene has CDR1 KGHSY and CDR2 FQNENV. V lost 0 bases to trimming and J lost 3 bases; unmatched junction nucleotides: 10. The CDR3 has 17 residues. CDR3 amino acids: CASSQSYRGTGLYEQYF. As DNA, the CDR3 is TGTGCCAGCAGCCAATCCTATCGCGGGACAGGCCTCTACGAGCAGTACTTC.

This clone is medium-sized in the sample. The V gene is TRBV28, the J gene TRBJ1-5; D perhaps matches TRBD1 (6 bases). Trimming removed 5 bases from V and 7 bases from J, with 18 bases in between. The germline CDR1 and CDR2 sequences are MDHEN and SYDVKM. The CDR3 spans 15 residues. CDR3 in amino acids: CASSPQGQGDQPQHF. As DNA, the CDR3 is TGTGCCAGCAGTCCGCAGGGACAAGGAGACCAGCCCCAGCATTTT.

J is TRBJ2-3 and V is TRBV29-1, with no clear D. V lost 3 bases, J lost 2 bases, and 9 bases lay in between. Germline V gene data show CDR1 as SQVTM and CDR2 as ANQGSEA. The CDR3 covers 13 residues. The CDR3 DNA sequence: TGCAGCGTTGATCTTTACATCACAGATACGCAGTATTTT. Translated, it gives CSVDLYITDTQYF.

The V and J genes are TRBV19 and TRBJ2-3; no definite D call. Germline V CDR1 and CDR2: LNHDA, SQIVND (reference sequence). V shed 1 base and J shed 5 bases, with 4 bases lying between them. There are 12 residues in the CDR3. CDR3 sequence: CASSIALDTQYF. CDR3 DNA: TGTGCCAGTAGTATAGCCCTAGATACGCAGTATTTT.